What follows are 30 T cell receptor beta chains derived from one specimen sequenced in a study of regulatory T cells in long-lasting Graves disease. Relying on iRepertoire HTBI primers and Arm-PCR of CDR3 regions, the team built TCR beta libraries. TCRdb re-analysed the multiplex PCR reads in MiXCR, keeping a single row per CDR3 protein. The data contain 700,000 or so distinct CDR3 sequences, about 32% of them singletons. The time point: persistent/refractory GD, antithyroid drugs over 5 years with positive TRAb. Construction of the TCR library relied on RNA isolated from PBMCs. This material consisted of peripheral blood mononuclear cells (PBMCs), taken when the disease was refractory, from a patient treated with antithyroid drugs. These receptors were collected from a female donor with Graves disease.

The chain combines TRBV5-1 with TRBJ2-2; D is ambiguous. V shed 5 bases and J shed 0 bases, with 8 bases lying between them. CDR3 length: 14 amino acids. Germline CDR1 reads SGHRS; CDR2 reads YFSETQ. CDR3 sequence: CASSFHPNTGELFF. CDR3 in DNA: TGCGCCAGCAGTTTTCATCCGAACACCGGGGAGCTGTTTTTT.

As regards this clonotype: This clone may be a read error of a much larger clone one base away. The DNA for the CDR3 is TGTGCCAGCAGGGAGCTAGGTGAAAAACTGCTTTTT. Its translation is CASRELGEKLLF. V usage is TRBV2 and J usage is TRBJ1-4; D call uncertain. Germline-derived CDR1 and CDR2 are SNHLY and FYNNEI. The CDR3 covers 12 residues.

In this sample, this clonotype turned up many times. The chain joins TRBV2 to TRBJ2-4; no firm D call. V shed 5 bases and J shed 2 bases, with 16 bases lying between them. The CDR3 has 16 amino acids. Germline lookup yields CDR1 SNHLY and CDR2 FYNNEI. Written as DNA, the CDR3 is TGTGCCAGCAGTCTAACGCCGTTAACGACCAAAAACATTCAGTACTTC. Translated, it gives CASSLTPLTTKNIQYF.

This clonotype was seen more than once but under ten times. The chain carries TRBV7-9 and TRBJ2-5; perhaps D is TRBD1 or TRBD2 (6 bases each). CDR1 is SEHNR, CDR2 FQNEAQ, per germline (reference sequence). Trimming took 5 bases from V and 5 from J, leaving 15 bases between them. The CDR3 runs 14 residues. The CDR3 sequence is CASSPRGGTETQYF. The CDR3 DNA follows: TGTGCCAGCAGCCCGCGAGGGGGGACGGAGACCCAGTACTTC.

V and J are TRBV7-9 and TRBJ1-6; D not certain. The germline V gene encodes CDR1 SEHNR and CDR2 FQNEAQ (reference sequence). Trimming took off 2 bases at V and 7 bases at J, with 9 bases between the two ends. The CDR3 runs to 14 residues. The CDR3 DNA sequence: TGTGCCAGCAGCTTAAGGGCTGAGAATTCACCCCTCCACTTT. Protein sequence: CASSLRAENSPLHF.

The sample holds one count of this clonotype. A junction end diverges from the germline sequence, so it may reflect a read error. V gene TRBV28 combines with J gene TRBJ2-2, with unresolved D. Germline values: CDR1 MDHEN, CDR2 SYDVKM. The CDR3 has 18 residues. The DNA for the CDR3 is TGTGCCGGCAGTTTACCCCCGACAAGGATTTCGAACACCGGGGAGCTGTTTTTT. This encodes CAGSLPPTRISNTGELFF.

This clonotype has just a few counts. The chain joins TRBV11-2 to TRBJ1-4; D is ambiguous. Trimming shortened V by 5 bases and J by 5 bases, and 18 bases separated the two germline ends. This CDR3 is built from 16 residues. Germline loops: CDR1 SGHAT, CDR2 FQNNGV. The CDR3 spells CASSGSFGRNNEKLFF. The CDR3 region has the DNA TGTGCCAGCAGCGGGAGTTTTGGGCGGAACAATGAAAAACTGTTTTTT.

The chain uses TRBV20-1 and TRBJ1-1; no clear D. This CDR3 contains 13 residues. Looked up from germline, CDR1 is DFQATT and CDR2 is SNEGSKA (reference sequence). V lost 1 base and J 6 bases, leaving 12 bases between the germline ends. The CDR3 reads CSARVAGPPEAFF. The CDR3, as DNA: TGCAGTGCTAGAGTGGCCGGGCCCCCTGAAGCTTTCTTT.

The chain links TRBV27 to TRBJ1-5, with 11 bases identical to TRBD1. The CDR3 runs 15 residues. Per the germline V gene, CDR1 is MNHEY and CDR2 is SMNVEV (reference sequence). V shed 5 bases, J shed 7 bases, and the junction held 7 bases outside the gene matches. CDR3 nucleotides: TGTGCCAGCAGTCCAGGACAGGGGGCAGCGCAGCCCCAGCATTTT. Amino acids: CASSPGQGAAQPQHF.

This clonotype was seen more than once but under ten times. The chain is built from TRBV12-3 or TRBV12-4 and TRBJ1-3, with a weak D call TRBD1 (6 bases). The ends were cut back, 3 bases at V and 4 bases at J, with 10 bases in the middle. The CDR3 loop spans 14 amino acids. This CDR3 is CASSLSGDGNTIYF. CDR3 bases: TGTGCCAGCAGTTTGTCAGGGGACGGAAACACCATATATTTT.

This clonotype came up many times. This chain links TRBV2 with TRBJ1-5; no firm D call. The CDR3 contains 13 residues. Trimming left V 7 bases short and J 7 bases short, with 14 bases between. Germline V gives CDR1 SNHLY, CDR2 FYNNEI. CDR3 coding DNA: TGTGCCAGCAACCTCAGGCCGGGGCAGCCCCAGCATTTT. It specifies CASNLRPGQPQHF.

This clonotype was recorded many times. The chain carries TRBV7-2 and TRBJ1-2; D remains ambiguous. This CDR3 has 12 residues. The V end was cut by 1 base, the J end by 8 bases, with 8 bases between. Germline V gene sequence: CDR1 SGHTA, CDR2 FQGNSA. The CDR3 nucleotides read TGTGCCAGCAGCTTAGTACTTTCCGGCTACACCTTC. Translating gives CASSLVLSGYTF.

This chain links TRBV28 with TRBJ1-1; 7 positions agree with TRBD1. V lost 8 bases to trimming and J lost 11 bases; unmatched junction nucleotides: 14. Germline V gene lookup returns CDR1 MDHEN and CDR2 SYDVKM. This CDR3 region has 13 residues. The DNA for the CDR3 is TGTGCCAGCTCCCCAGACAGGGTTCGAGAGGCTTTCTTT. Its protein is CASSPDRVREAFF.

This clonotype has more than one count but fewer than ten. The chain couples TRBV5-1 to TRBJ2-7; no clear D gene. This CDR3 has 15 amino acids. Germline lookup yields CDR1 SGHRS and CDR2 YFSETQ. The V end lost 0 bases, the J end lost 6 bases, and 16 bases lay between the germline ends. The CDR3 DNA is TGCGCCAGCAGCTTGGCCCAGCGAGTCGGTCGCGAGCAGTACTTC. This codes for CASSLAQRVGREQYF.

The chain carries TRBV11-2 and TRBJ2-2, with D perhaps assigned TRBD1 or TRBD2 (6 bases each). Germline V gene lookup returns CDR1 SGHAT and CDR2 FQNNGV. Trimming removed 5 bases at V and 4 bases at J, with 20 bases between. The CDR3 covers 17 residues. CDR3 nucleotide sequence: TGTGCCAGCAGCGGCAGGGGACTCCCTTCGGGCACCGGGGAGCTGTTTTTT. Translated, it gives CASSGRGLPSGTGELFF. The entire variable domain, with the rest obtained from reference TRBV11-2 and TRBJ2-2, is as follows: EAGVAQSPRYKIIEKRQSVAFWCNPISGHATLYWYQQILGQGPKLLIQFQNNGVVDDSQLPKDRFSAERLKGVDSTLKIQPAKLEDSAVYLCASSGRGLPSGTGELFFGEGSRLTVL.

The chain carries TRBV12-3 or TRBV12-4 and TRBJ1-5; the match to TRBD1 covers 9 bases. CDR3 length equals 13 residues. J was trimmed by 10 bases and V by 3 bases; bases with no gene match: 4. CDR3 region: CASSFTGGSPQHF. As DNA, the CDR3 is TGTGCCAGCAGTTTTACAGGGGGCTCTCCCCAGCATTTT.

This clonotype has just a few counts. V is TRBV15 and J is TRBJ2-4; D may match TRBD1 or TRBD2 (5 bases each). CDR1 and CDR2 (germline): LNHNV, YYDKDF (reference sequence). The length of the CDR3 is 11 residues. Trimming took 5 bases from V and 6 from J, leaving 5 bases between them. CDR3: CATSGGNIQYF. CDR3 DNA sequence: TGTGCCACCAGCGGGGGAAACATTCAGTACTTC.

The V and J genes are TRBV6-2 or TRBV6-3 and TRBJ2-5, with a weak D call TRBD2 (5 bases). The DNA end lines up better with TRBJ2-1; the J call may be wrong. Germline values: CDR1 MNHEY, CDR2 SVGEGT. This CDR3 spans 13 amino acids. The chain's CDR3 is CASSYGRYNEQFF. CDR3 DNA sequence: TGTGCCAGCAGTTACGGGAGATACAATGAGCAGTTCTTC.

For the CDR3, the DNA is TGTGCCAGCAGCCAAGATGGGACCCGTTTGAGTGAAAAACTGTTTTTT. This codes for CASSQDGTRLSEKLFF. The V call is TRBV3-1, the J call TRBJ1-4; possibly TRBD1 for D (5 bases). In germline, CDR1 is LGHDT, CDR2 YNNKEL (reference sequence). CDR3 length: 16 amino acids. Deletions cut 0 bases from V and 7 bases from J, with 15 bases between.

This clonotype has only a few counts. V usage is TRBV5-1 and J usage is TRBJ1-2, with D tentatively TRBD1 (5 bases). The V gene's germline CDR1 is SGHRS and CDR2 YFSETQ. The length of the CDR3 is 13 residues. V lost 4 bases and J lost 4, with 11 bases in between. The CDR3 reads CASSADTTYGYTF. In nucleotides, the CDR3 is TGCGCCAGCAGCGCGGACACTACCTATGGCTACACCTTC.

V usage is TRBV28 and J usage is TRBJ2-3; D is unclear. CDR1 and CDR2 (germline): MDHEN, SYDVKM. The CDR3 is 16 amino acids. V lost 2 bases to trimming and J lost 1 base, with 13 bases between them. CDR3 loop: CASSLPMAEGTDTQYF. The CDR3 DNA reads as TGTGCCAGCAGTTTACCCATGGCAGAAGGCACAGATACGCAGTATTTT.

The CDR3 nucleotides are TGTGCCAGCAGCTTAGGGACAGTCGGAAACACCATATATTTT. Protein sequence: CASSLGTVGNTIYF. The chain uses TRBV7-2 and TRBJ1-3; perhaps TRBD1 as D (6 bases). Germline V gene data show CDR1 as SGHTA and CDR2 as FQGNSA. V gave up 1 base and J gave up 4 bases, with 8 bases separating them. The CDR3 sequence is 14 residues long.

This sequence joins TRBV18 and TRBJ1-5; D unresolved. Deletions cut 2 bases from V and 0 bases from J, with 8 bases between. The CDR3 length is 15 residues. Germline values: CDR1 KGHSH, CDR2 LQKENI. The CDR3 reads CASSPTRNSNQPQHF. The CDR3 DNA reads as TGTGCCAGCTCACCAACCAGAAATAGCAATCAGCCCCAGCATTTT.

The chain is built from TRBV12-3 or TRBV12-4 and TRBJ2-2; D possibly corresponds to TRBD2 (6 bases). V was clipped by 2 bases and J by 10 bases, with 14 bases between them. The CDR3 has 14 amino acids. CDR3 sequence (DNA): TGTGCCAGCAGTTTACCCCAGGAGGGCGCGGAGCTGTTTTTT. It yields the protein CASSLPQEGAELFF.

The V call is TRBV12-3 or TRBV12-4, the J call TRBJ1-5; D uncertain. The CDR3 spans 14 residues. Between the trimmed V and J ends, which lost 2 bases and 4 bases, there was a span of 9 bases. CDR3 amino acids: CASSLRQPNQPQHF. CDR3 in DNA: TGTGCCAGCAGTTTAAGGCAGCCAAATCAGCCCCAGCATTTT.

This sequence joins TRBV6-1 and TRBJ2-7, with D tentatively TRBD1 or TRBD2 (5 bases each). V was pared by 0 bases and J by 2 bases, with 11 bases between. Germline assignment: CDR1 MNHNS and CDR2 SASEGT. The CDR3 covers 15 residues. CDR3 nucleotides: TGTGCCAGCAGTGAAGCCGGGACCGCCGCCTACGAGCAGTACTTC. This sequence encodes CASSEAGTAAYEQYF.

This clonotype was seen only a few times. The gene calls are TRBV3-1 and TRBJ2-7, with a tentative D call TRBD2 (5 bases). V lost 4 bases and J lost 3, with 19 bases in between. Germline loops: CDR1 LGHDT, CDR2 YNNKEL (reference sequence). The CDR3 loop spans 16 amino acids. CDR3 loop: CASSPGLTYVVYEQYF. For the CDR3, the DNA is TGTGCCAGCAGCCCTGGACTGACCTATGTGGTCTACGAGCAGTACTTC.

This clonotype was detected a few times. The chain joins TRBV30 to TRBJ1-2, with a possible D match to TRBD1 (6 bases). Germline V gene sequence: CDR1 GTSNPN, CDR2 SVGIG (reference sequence). The CDR3 consists of 13 residues. Trimming shortened V by 4 bases and J by 4 bases, and 13 bases separated the two germline ends. The CDR3 region has the DNA TGTGCCTGGACTGACAGGTTGTCCTATGGCTACACCTTC. It yields the protein CAWTDRLSYGYTF.

V gene TRBV5-1 combines with J gene TRBJ1-2, with D possibly being TRBD1 (5 bases). V gave up 2 bases and J gave up 2 bases, with 13 bases separating them. The CDR3 is 15 residues long. Germline CDR1 is SGHRS and CDR2 is YFSETQ. In DNA form, the CDR3 reads TGCGCCAGCAGCTTAGAAACGGGACGGAACTATGGCTACACCTTC. This sequence encodes CASSLETGRNYGYTF. The whole variable domain, filled in from reference TRBV5-1 and TRBJ1-2, reads KAGVTQTPRYLIKTRGQQVTLSCSPISGHRSVSWYQQTPGQGLQFLFEYFSETQRNKGNFPGRFSGRQFSNSRSEMNVSTLELGDSALYLCASSLETGRNYGYTFGSGTRLTVV.

This clonotype was recorded once. The rearrangement joins TRBV5-1 to TRBJ1-1; no definite D call. The CDR3 loop spans 13 amino acids. The germline gives CDR1 SGHRS, CDR2 YFSETQ. V was cut by 1 base and J by 3 bases, with 7 bases left in between. The CDR3 DNA reads as TGCGCCAGCAGCTTGCCTGCTCACACTGAAGCTTTCTTT. Translating gives CASSLPAHTEAFF. Complete variable domain (other parts from reference TRBV5-1 and TRBJ1-1): KAGVTQTPRYLIKTRGQQVTLSCSPISGHRSVSWYQQTPGQGLQFLFEYFSETQRNKGNFPGRFSGRQFSNSRSEMNVSTLELGDSALYLCASSLPAHTEAFFGQGTRLTVV.